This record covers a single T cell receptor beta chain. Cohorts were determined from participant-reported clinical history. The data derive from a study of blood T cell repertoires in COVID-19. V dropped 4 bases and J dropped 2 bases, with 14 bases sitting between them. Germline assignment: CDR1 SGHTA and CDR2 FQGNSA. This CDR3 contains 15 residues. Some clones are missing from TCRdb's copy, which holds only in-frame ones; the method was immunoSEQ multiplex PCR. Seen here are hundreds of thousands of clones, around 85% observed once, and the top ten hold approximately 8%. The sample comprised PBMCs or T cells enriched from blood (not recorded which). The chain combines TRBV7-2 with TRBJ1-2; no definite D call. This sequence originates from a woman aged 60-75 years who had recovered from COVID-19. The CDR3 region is CASSSNREANYGYTF. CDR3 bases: TGTGCCAGCAGCTCAAACCGCGAAGCCAACTATGGCTACACCTTC.